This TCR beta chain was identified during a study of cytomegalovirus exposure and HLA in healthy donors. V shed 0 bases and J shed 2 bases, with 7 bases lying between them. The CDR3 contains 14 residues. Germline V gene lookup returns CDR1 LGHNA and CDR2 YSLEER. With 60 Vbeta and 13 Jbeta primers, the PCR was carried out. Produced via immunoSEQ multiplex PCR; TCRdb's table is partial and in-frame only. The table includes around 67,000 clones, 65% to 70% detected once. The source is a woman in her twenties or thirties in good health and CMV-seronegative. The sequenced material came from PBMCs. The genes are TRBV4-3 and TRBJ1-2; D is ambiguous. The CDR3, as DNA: TGCGCCAGCAGCCAAGACAGGCAAAACTATGGCTACACCTTC. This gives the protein CASSQDRQNYGYTF.